This TCR beta chain was recorded in a study of vaccination effects on CD4 cells after COVID-19 (dated 2022 in TCRdb). The study in broad terms: Each participant got two doses of an mRNA SARS-CoV-2 vaccine, either BNT162b2 or mRNA-1273. In the study, cultures from other donors were sequenced using the Oncomine TCR Beta short-read assay on an Illumina iSeq 100. The full study included over 8 COVID-19 convalescent patients and a few SARS-CoV-2-naive healthy vaccine recipients. SARS-CoV-2 spike-specific CD4+ TCR repertoires were compared before and after mRNA vaccination in COVID-19 convalescent patients and in infection-naive vaccine recipients. What the work shows at the level of the full study, not this receptor alone: Marked clonal contraction was observed in both infection-induced and vaccine-induced clones at late post-vaccination timepoints, consistent with waning T cell responses. Limitations of the study were the small number of convalescent patients and the absence of early post-infection timepoints. Among healthy vaccine recipients, nearly all vaccine-induced clones were SARS-CoV-2 mono-reactive, and only 1 of 255 was cross-reactive with common cold coronaviruses.

This clone was seen only once. This clone's antigen is unknown. Base qualities are missing; no much larger clone stands one base away. The ViraFEST assay stimulated PBMC with viral peptide pools and then used TCR sequencing to identify antigen-specific CD4+ T cell clonotypes by expansion. After less than eleven days of culture, CD4+ T cells were isolated with the EasySep CD4+ T cell isolation kit. Negative nucleocapsid antibody results before and after vaccination confirmed that the healthy vaccine recipients had no prior SARS-CoV-2 infection. Some 2 million PBMC per well were cultured in IMDM with around 5% human AB serum, 10 IU/ml IL-2 and gentamicin, plus 10 ug/ml peptides. Half of the culture medium was replaced with fresh IL-2-containing medium on days 3 and 7. Unless noted otherwise, every peptide stimulation condition was cultured in triplicate wells. PBMC were separated from whole blood using Ficoll-Paque Plus gradient centrifugation and were then either cryopreserved at -140C or used fresh. The overlapping peptide pools covered the spike proteins of SARS-CoV-2 as well as those of the common cold coronaviruses HCoV-NL63, HCoV-OC43 and HCoV-229E. The QIAamp micro DNA kit was used to extract genomic DNA from the cultured CD4+ T cells.

The CDR3 covers 13 residues, taking in both the cysteine and the phenylalanine. Only the CDR3 portion is preserved as DNA: 39 bases, with reading frame beginning at the first base. At the junction V is shortened by 7 bases and J by 4 bases, with 10 bases in between. CDR1 and CDR2, looked up from the germline V gene, are MNHEY and SVGAGI. The library was built by means of the immunoSEQ multiplex PCR assay. DNA from the cultured and isolated CD4+ T cells underwent TCR beta CDR3 sequencing. Per the source publication's procedure: Non-productive TCR sequences were removed and reads were trimmed to the CDR3 region, keeping CDR3s of at least 7 amino acids. The MANAFEST web app was used to pick out antigen-specific clonotypes by comparing their expansion in peptide wells with that in reference cultures. For clones to be considered positive, expansion at FDR<0.05 versus reference and all other wells, an odds ratio above 5, and a frequency above 0.1% in two replicate wells were required. A clonotype was called cross-reactive if it was significantly expanded both in SARS-CoV-2 spike wells and in at least one common cold coronavirus spike condition. CDR3 similarity was assessed by Levenshtein distance using the stringdist R package, and unrooted trees were constructed with ape in R 3.6.1. TCRdb limited this immuneACCESS table to in-frame rearrangements with V and J called. A share of clones is missing; checked studies link under half to unresolved V genes, and the rest is unexplained. The V and J calls and the clone size are those of that table, but D and trimming were determined from the DNA. This sample gives around 83,000 clones in total; approximately 74% of them show up just once. Approximately 2% of the sample comes from the top ten.

The sequencing used CD4+ T cells from PBMCs cultured with HCoV-229E spike peptides, collected before COVID-19 vaccination. The cell subset or site label of this sample denotes: HCoV-229E spike overlapping peptide pool stimulation. The V and J genes are TRBV6-5 and TRBJ2-2; no confident D gene assignment can be made. This clonotype was obtained from a human donor who received a COVID-19 vaccine. The nucleotide sequence is given as TGTGCCAGCATTCGTCTGGTCACCGGGGAGCTGTTTTTT. It codes for CASIRLVTGELFF.